This T cell receptor beta chain was captured by sequencing in a study of PD-L1 blockade in urothelial cancer. Study background: Male sex and bladder-origin urothelial cancer were recorded for twenty-five of 29 patients. From 0 to 3 prior chemotherapy regimens had been given to the patients.

Trimming took 4 bases from V and 5 from J, leaving 12 bases between them. This CDR3 has 14 amino acids. The germline gives CDR1 LNHDA, CDR2 SQIVND (reference sequence). Produced via immunoSEQ multiplex PCR; TCRdb's table is partial and in-frame only. The sample comprises 100,000 or so clones, 91% of which are singletons, and approximately 0.88% rests with the top ten. Patients in the study were battling locally advanced or metastatic urothelial carcinoma. This TCR derives from a woman older than 75 with urothelial cancer. Source: PBMCs, taken around atezolizumab (anti-PD-L1) treatment. The V and J genes are TRBV19 and TRBJ1-5; tentative D call: TRBD1 (6 bases). CDR3 region: CASSTTGPDQPQHF. DNA for the CDR3: TGTGCCAGTAGTACAACAGGGCCGGATCAGCCCCAGCATTTT.